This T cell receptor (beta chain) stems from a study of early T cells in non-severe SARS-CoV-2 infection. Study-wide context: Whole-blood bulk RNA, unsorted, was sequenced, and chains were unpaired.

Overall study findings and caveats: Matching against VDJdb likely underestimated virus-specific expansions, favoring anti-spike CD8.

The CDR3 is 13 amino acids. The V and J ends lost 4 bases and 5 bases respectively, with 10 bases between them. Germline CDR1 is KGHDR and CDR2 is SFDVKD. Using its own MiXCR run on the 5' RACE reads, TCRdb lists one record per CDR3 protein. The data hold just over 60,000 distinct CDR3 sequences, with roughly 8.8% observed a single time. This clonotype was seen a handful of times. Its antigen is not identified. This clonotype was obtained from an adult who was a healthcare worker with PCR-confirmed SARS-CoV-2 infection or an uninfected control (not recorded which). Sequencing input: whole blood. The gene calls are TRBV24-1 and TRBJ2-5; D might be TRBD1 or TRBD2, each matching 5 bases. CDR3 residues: CATSDPGRETQYF. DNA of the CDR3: TGTGCCACCAGTGACCCGGGGCGGGAGACCCAGTACTTC.